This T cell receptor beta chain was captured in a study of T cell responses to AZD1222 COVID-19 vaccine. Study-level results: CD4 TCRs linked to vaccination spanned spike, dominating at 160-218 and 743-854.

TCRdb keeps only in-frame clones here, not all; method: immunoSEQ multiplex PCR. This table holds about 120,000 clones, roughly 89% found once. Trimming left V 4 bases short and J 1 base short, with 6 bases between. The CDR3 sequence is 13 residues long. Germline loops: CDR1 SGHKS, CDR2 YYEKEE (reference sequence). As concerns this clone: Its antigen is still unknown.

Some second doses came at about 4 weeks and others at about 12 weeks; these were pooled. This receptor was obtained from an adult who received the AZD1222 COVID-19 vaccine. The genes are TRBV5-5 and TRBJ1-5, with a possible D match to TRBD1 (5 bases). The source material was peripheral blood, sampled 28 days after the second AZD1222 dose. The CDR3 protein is CASSRDSNQPQHF. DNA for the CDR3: TGTGCCAGCAGCCGGGACAGCAATCAGCCCCAGCATTTT.